This TCR beta chain is from a study of blood T cell repertoires in COVID-19. Across the study: PBMCs, B-cell-depleted T cells, or T cells provided the cDNA or gDNA that made up the material.

Cohort assignment relied on participant-reported clinical history. TCRdb keeps only in-frame clones here, not all; method: immunoSEQ multiplex PCR. The sample includes about 230,000 clones, 85% to 90% of them seen just once. The receptor's source is a young woman with acute COVID-19. Sequencing was carried out using PBMCs or T cells enriched from blood (not recorded which).

CDR3 nucleotides: TGTGCCAGCAGTAGGGGTCTCGATACGCAGTATTTT. Protein product: CASSRGLDTQYF. V and J are TRBV12-3 or TRBV12-4 and TRBJ2-3, with a possible D match to TRBD1 (5 bases). The CDR3 consists of 12 residues. V was clipped by 5 bases and J by 6 bases, with 9 bases between them.